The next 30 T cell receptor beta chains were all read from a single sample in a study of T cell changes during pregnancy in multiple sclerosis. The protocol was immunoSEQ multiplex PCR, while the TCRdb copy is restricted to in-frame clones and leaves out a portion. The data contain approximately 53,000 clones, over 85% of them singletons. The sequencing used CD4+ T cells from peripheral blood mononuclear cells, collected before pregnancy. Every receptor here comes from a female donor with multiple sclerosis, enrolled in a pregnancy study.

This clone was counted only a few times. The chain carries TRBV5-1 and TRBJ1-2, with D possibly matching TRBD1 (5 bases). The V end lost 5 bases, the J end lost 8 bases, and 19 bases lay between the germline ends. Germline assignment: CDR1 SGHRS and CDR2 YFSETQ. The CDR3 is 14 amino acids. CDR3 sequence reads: CASRFEGRAGGYTF. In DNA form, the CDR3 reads TGCGCCAGCAGATTTGAGGGGAGGGCAGGAGGCTACACCTTC.

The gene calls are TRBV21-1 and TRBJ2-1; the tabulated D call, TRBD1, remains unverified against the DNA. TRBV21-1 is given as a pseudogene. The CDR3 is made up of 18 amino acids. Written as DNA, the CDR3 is TGTGCCAGCAGCAAATTTCTAGGGGGCTGCAGCTCCTACAATGAGCAGTTCTTC. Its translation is CASSKFLGGCSSYNEQFF.

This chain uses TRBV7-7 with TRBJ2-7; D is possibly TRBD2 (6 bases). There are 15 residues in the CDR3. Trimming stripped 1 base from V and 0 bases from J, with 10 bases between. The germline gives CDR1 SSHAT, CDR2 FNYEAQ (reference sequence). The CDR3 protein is CASSLDGRSSYEQYF. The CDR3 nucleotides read TGTGCCAGCAGCTTAGACGGGAGAAGCTCCTACGAGCAGTACTTC. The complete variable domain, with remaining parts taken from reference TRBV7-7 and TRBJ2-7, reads GAGVSQSPRYKVTKRGQDVTLRCDPISSHATLYWYQQALGQGPEFLTYFNYEAQPDKSGLPSDRFSAERPEGSISTLTIQRTEQRDSAMYRCASSLDGRSSYEQYFGPGTRLTVT.

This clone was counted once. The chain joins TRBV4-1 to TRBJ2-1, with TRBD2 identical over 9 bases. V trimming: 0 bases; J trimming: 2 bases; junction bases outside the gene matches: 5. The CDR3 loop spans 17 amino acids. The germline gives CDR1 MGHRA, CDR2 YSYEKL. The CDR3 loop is CASSQDQGGRAYNEQFF. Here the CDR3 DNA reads TGCGCCAGCAGCCAAGACCAGGGCGGGAGGGCCTACAATGAGCAGTTCTTC.

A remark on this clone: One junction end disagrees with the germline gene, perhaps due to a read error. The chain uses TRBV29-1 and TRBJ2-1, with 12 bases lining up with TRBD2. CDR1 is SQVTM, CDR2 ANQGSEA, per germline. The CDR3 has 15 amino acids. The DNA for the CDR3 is TGCAGCGGTGAACTAGGACTAGCGGGATACAATGAGCAGTTCTTC. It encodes CSGELGLAGYNEQFF.

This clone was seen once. CDR3 sequence reads: CASTPQNQPQHF. Here the CDR3 DNA reads TGTGCCAGCACCCCACAGAATCAGCCCCAGCATTTT. V and J are TRBV28 and TRBJ1-5, with unresolved D. The CDR3 loop spans 12 amino acids. CDR1 is MDHEN, CDR2 SYDVKM, per germline. V was trimmed by 7 bases and J by 4 bases, leaving 8 bases between them.

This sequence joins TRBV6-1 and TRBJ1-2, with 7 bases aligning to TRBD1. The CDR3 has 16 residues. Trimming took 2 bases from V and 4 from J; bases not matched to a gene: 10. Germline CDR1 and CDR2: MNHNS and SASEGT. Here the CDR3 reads CASSELRGRPLYGYTF. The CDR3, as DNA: TGTGCCAGCAGTGAATTAAGGGGGCGACCCCTCTATGGCTACACCTTC.

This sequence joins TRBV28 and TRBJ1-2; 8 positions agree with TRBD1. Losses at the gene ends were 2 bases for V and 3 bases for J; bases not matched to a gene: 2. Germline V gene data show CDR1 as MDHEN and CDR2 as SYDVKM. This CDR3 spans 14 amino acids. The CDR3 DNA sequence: TGTGCCAGCAGTTTACGACAGGGGCACTATGGCTACACCTTC. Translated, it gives CASSLRQGHYGYTF.

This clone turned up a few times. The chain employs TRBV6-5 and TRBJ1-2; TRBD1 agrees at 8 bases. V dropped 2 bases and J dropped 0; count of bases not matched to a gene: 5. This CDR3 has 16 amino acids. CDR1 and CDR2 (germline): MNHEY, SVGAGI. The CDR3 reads CASSYARGQANYGYTF. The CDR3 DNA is TGTGCCAGCAGTTACGCCAGGGGACAGGCTAACTATGGCTACACCTTC.

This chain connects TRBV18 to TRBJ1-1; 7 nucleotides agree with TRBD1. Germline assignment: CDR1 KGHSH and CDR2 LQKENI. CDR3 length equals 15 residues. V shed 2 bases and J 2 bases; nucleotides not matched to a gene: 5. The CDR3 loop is CASSPRQGVNTEAFF. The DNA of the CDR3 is TGTGCCAGCTCACCAAGACAGGGAGTTAACACTGAAGCTTTCTTT.

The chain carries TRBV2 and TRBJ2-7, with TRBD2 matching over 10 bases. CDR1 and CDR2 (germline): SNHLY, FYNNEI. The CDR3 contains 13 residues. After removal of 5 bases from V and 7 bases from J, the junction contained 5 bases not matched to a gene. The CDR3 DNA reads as TGTGCCAGCAGTTACGGACTAGCGGCAGAGCAGTACTTC. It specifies CASSYGLAAEQYF.

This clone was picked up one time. As DNA, the CDR3 is TGTGCCAGCAGACAACAGGGGACCGGGGAGCTGTTTTTT. Translation gives CASRQQGTGELFF. The chain couples TRBV2 to TRBJ2-2; 7 bases line up with TRBD1. The CDR3 runs 13 residues. V dropped 6 bases and J dropped 5; count of bases not matched to a gene: 3. Per germline, CDR1 SNHLY and CDR2 FYNNEI.

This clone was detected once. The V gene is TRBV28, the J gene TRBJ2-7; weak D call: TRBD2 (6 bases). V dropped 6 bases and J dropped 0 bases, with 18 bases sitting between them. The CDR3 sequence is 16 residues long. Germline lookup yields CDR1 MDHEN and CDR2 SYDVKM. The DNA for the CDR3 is TGTGCCAGCAGGCCGGCCGGGGCGGGGCCCTCCTACGAGCAGTACTTC. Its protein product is CASRPAGAGPSYEQYF.

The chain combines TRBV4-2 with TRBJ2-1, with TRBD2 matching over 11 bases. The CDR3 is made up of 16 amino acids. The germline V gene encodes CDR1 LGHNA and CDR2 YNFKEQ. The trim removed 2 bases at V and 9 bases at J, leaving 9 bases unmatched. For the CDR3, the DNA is TGTGCCAGCAGCCAAAAGACCCTAGCGGGAGGCGGTGAGCAGTTCTTC. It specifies CASSQKTLAGGGEQFF.

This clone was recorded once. CDR3: CAWQGGSNQPQHF. The CDR3 DNA reads as TGTGCCTGGCAGGGGGGCAGCAATCAGCCCCAGCATTTT. The rearrangement joins TRBV30 to TRBJ1-5, with 7 positions matching TRBD1. This CDR3 has 13 residues. The junction had 2 bases not matched to a gene; V was cut back by 5 bases and J by 1 base. Germline lookup yields CDR1 GTSNPN and CDR2 SVGIG (reference sequence).

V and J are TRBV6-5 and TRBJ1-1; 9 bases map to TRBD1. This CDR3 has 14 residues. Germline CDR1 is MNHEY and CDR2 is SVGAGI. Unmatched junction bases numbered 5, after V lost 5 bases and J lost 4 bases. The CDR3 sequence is CASSRDRVITEAFF. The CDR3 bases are TGTGCCAGCAGTCGGGACAGGGTAATCACTGAAGCTTTCTTT.

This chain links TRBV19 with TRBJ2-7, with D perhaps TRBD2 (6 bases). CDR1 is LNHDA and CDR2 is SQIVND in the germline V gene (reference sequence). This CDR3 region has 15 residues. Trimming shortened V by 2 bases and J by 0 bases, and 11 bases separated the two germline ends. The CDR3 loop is CASSIITSSSYEQYF. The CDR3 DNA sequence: TGTGCCAGTAGTATAATAACTAGCAGCTCCTACGAGCAGTACTTC.

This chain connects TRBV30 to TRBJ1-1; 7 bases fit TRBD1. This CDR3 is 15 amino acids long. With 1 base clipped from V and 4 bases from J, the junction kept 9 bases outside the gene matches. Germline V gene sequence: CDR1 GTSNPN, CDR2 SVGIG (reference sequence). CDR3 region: CAWSEKTGTSTEAFF. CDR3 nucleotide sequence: TGTGCCTGGAGTGAAAAGACAGGGACGAGCACTGAAGCTTTCTTT.

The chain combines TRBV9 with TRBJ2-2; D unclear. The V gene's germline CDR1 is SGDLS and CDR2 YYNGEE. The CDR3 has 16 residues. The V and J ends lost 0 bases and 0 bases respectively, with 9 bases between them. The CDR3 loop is CASSVGPATNTGELFF. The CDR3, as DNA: TGTGCCAGCAGCGTAGGTCCTGCTACGAACACCGGGGAGCTGTTTTTT.

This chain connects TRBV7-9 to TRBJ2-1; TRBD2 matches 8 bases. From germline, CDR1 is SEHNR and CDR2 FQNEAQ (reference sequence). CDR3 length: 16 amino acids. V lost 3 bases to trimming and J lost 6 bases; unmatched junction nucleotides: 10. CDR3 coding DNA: TGTGCCAGCAGCTTCTTCAGCGGGAGTTTGGGCAATGAGCAGTTCTTC. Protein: CASSFFSGSLGNEQFF.

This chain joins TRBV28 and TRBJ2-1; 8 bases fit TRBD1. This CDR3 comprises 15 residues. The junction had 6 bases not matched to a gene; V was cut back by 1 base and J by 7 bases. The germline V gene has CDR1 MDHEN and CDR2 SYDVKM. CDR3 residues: CASSLSGQVFNEQFF. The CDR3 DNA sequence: TGTGCCAGCAGTTTATCGGGACAGGTCTTTAATGAGCAGTTCTTC. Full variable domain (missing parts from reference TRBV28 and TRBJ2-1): DVKVTQSSRYLVKRTGEKVFLECVQDMDHENMFWYRQDPGLGLRLIYFSYDVKMKEKGDIPEGYSVSREKKERFSLILESASTNQTSMYLCASSLSGQVFNEQFFGPGTRLTVL.

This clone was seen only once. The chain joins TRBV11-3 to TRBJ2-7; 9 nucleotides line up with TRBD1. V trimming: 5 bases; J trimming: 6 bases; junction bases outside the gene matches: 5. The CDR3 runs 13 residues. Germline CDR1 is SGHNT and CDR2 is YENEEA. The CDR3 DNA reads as TGTGCCAGCAGCAGCCTGACAGGGGGCGAGCAGTACTTC. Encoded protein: CASSSLTGGEQYF.

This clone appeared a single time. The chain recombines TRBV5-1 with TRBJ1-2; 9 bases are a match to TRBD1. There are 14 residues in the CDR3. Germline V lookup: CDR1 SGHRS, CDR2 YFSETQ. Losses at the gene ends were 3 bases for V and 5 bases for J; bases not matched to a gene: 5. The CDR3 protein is CASSSSGQGYGYTF. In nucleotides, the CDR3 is TGCGCCAGCAGCTCGTCGGGACAGGGATATGGCTACACCTTC.

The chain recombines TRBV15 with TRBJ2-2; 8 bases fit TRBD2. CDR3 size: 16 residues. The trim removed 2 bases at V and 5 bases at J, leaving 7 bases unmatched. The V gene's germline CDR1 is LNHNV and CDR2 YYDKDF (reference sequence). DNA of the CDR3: TGTGCCACCAGCAGACGTAGCGGGATAGGGACCGGGGAGCTGTTTTTT. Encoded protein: CATSRRSGIGTGELFF.

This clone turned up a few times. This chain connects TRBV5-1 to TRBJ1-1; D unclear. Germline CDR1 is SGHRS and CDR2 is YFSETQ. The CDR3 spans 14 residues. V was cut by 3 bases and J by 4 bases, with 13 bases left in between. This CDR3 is CASSSSSKSTEAFF. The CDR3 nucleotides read TGCGCCAGCAGCTCTAGCTCCAAGAGCACTGAAGCTTTCTTT.

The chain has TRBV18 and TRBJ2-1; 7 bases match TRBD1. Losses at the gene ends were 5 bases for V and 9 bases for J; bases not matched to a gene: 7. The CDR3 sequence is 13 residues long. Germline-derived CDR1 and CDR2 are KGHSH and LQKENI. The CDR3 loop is CASSFDRVGEQFF. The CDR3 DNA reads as TGTGCCAGCTCATTTGACAGGGTCGGTGAGCAGTTCTTC. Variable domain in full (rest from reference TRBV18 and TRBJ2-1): NAGVMQNPRHLVRRRGQEARLRCSPMKGHSHVYWYRQLPEEGLKFMVYLQKENIIDESGMPKERFSAEFPKEGPSILRIQQVVRGDSAAYFCASSFDRVGEQFFGPGTRLTVL.

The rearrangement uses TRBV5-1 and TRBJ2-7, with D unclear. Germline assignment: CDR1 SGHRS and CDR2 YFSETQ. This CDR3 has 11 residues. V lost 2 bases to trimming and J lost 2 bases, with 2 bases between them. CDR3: CASSFAYEQYF. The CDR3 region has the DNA TGCGCCAGCAGCTTCGCCTACGAGCAGTACTTC.

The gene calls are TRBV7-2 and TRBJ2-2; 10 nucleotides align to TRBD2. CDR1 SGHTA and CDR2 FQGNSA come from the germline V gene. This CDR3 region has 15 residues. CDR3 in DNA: TGTGCTATCGGGGCTAGCGGGAGGAACACCGGGGAGCTGTTTTTT. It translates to CAIGASGRNTGELFF.

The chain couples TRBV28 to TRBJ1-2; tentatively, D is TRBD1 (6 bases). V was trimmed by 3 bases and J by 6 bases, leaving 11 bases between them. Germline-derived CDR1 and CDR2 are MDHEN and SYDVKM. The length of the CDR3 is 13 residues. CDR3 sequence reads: CASSFRGADGYTF. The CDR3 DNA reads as TGTGCCAGCAGTTTCCGGGGGGCGGATGGCTACACCTTC.

The CDR3 DNA reads as TGTGCCAGCAGCCCGCTAGCGGGAGGTTCAGATACGCAGTATTTT. Encoded protein: CASSPLAGGSDTQYF. The genes are TRBV4-2 and TRBJ2-3; 11 positions match TRBD2. J lost 4 bases, V lost 4 bases, and 4 bases had no gene match. Germline V gene sequence: CDR1 LGHNA, CDR2 YNFKEQ. This CDR3 region has 15 residues.